The text below deals with one T cell receptor beta chain. V trimming: 7 bases; J trimming: 6 bases; junction bases outside the gene matches: 6. The CDR3 has 14 amino acids. In germline, CDR1 is KGHDR, CDR2 SFDVKD. In the original processing: Reference gene primer amplification in the assay estimated nucleated cell counts. Assay: immunoSEQ multiplex PCR; the TCRdb copy retains only in-frame clones and omits some. The DNA gave D and trimming, while V, J and clone size come from that table. The sample consists of some 100,000 clones, 70% to 90% of them appearing once. These data come from a study of blood T cell repertoires in COVID-19. Study at large: Specimens from acute and convalescent COVID-19 originated in the United States, Italy and Spain. Nucleic acid was either cDNA or gDNA, and it came from T cells, B-cell-depleted T cells, or PBMCs.

The V and J genes are TRBV24-1 and TRBJ2-7; 12 nucleotides align to TRBD1. The clonotype was recovered from a woman aged 70-85 years with acute or convalescent COVID-19. Sequencing was done on a sample of peripheral blood. CDR3 DNA: TGTGCCACCAGCGGGACAGGGGGCCGTGGCGAGCAGTACTTC. This translates into CATSGTGGRGEQYF.